This paragraph covers one T cell receptor beta chain sequence. Its target is not known. The sample originates from a study of Ad26.COV2.S vaccination and SARS-CoV-2 variants. The overall study: In the COV1001 trial, the donor was in the Ad26.COV2.S arm. Whole-study results and caveats: Recipients of either vaccine or placebo displayed similar breadth of non-spike TCRs. Vaccine recipients posted higher spike-specific TCR breadth than their placebo counterparts.

Stated treatment: around 19 received Ad26.COV2.S at low or high dose, single or two shots; 5 received placebo; per-sample allocation not given. The study sampled participants on day 63 after the first vaccine or placebo injection. Profiled with immunoSEQ multiplex PCR; TCRdb holds only in-frame clones, not every one. The sample has roughly 320,000 clones, about 86% seen once. The germline gives CDR1 MNHEY, CDR2 SVGAGI. This CDR3 is built from 15 residues. The V end was cut by 8 bases, the J end by 1 base, with 15 bases between. The receptor was isolated from a person between 18 and 60 years old who received the Ad26.COV2.S COVID-19 vaccine or a placebo. The sample here was peripheral blood, taken in a trial of Ad26.COV2.S vaccine versus placebo. The genes are TRBV6-5 and TRBJ1-3; a possible D gene is TRBD1 (5 bases). DNA for the CDR3: TGTGCCAGCGGATCCTCGGGGCTTTCTGGAAACACCATATATTTT. Translation: CASGSSGLSGNTIYF.